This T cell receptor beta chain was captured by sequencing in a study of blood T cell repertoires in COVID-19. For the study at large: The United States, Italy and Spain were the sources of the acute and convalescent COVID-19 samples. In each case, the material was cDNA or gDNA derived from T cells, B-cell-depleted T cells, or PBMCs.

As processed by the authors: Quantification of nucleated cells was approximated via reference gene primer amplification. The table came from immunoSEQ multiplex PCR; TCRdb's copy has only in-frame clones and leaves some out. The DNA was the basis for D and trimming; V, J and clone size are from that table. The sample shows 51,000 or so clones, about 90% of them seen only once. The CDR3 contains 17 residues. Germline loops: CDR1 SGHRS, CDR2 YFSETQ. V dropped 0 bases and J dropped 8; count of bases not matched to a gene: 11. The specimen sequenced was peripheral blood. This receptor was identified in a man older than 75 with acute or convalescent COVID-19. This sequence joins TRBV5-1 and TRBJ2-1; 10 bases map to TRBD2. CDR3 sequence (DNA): TGCGCCAGCAGCTTGGTTACTTCTAGCGGGGGCGGGGATGAGCAGTTCTTC. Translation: CASSLVTSSGGGDEQFF.